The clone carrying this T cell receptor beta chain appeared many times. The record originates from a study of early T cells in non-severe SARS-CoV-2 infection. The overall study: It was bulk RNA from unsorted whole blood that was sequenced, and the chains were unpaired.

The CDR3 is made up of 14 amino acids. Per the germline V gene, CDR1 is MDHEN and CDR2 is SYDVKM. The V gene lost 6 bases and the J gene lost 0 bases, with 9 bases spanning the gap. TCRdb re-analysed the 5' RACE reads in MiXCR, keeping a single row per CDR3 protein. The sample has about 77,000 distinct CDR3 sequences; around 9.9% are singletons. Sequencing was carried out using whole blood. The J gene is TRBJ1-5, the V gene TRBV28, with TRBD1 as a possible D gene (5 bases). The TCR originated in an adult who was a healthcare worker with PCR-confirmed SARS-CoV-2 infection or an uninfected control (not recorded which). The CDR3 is CASRSGASNQPQHF. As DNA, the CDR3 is TGTGCCAGCAGATCTGGGGCTAGCAATCAGCCCCAGCATTTT.